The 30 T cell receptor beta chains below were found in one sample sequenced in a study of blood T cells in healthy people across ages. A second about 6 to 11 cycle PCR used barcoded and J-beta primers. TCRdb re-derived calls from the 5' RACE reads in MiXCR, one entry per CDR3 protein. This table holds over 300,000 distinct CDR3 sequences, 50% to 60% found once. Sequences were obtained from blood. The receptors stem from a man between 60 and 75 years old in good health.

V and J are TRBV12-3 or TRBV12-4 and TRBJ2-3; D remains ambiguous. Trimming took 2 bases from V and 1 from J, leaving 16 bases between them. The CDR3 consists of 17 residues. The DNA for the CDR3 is TGTGCCAGCAGTTTACTGGGCGTTGCTAGACGCACAGATACGCAGTATTTT. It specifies CASSLLGVARRTDTQYF.

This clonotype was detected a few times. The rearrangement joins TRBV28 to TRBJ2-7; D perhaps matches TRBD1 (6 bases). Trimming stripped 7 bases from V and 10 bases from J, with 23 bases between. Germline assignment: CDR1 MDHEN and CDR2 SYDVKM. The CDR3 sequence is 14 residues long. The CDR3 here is CASKGPGTLKTQYF. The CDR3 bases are TGTGCCAGCAAGGGCCCGGGGACACTTAAAACCCAGTACTTC. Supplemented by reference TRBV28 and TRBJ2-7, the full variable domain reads DVKVTQSSRYLVKRTGEKVFLECVQDMDHENMFWYRQDPGLGLRLIYFSYDVKMKEKGDIPEGYSVSREKKERFSLILESASTNQTSMYLCASKGPGTLKTQYFGPGTRLTVT.

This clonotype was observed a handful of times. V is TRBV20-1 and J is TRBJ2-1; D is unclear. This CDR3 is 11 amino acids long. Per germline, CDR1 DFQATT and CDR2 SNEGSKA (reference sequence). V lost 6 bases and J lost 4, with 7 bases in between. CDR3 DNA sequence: TGCAGTGCCTTCGAGTACAATGAGCAGTTCTTC. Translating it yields CSAFEYNEQFF.

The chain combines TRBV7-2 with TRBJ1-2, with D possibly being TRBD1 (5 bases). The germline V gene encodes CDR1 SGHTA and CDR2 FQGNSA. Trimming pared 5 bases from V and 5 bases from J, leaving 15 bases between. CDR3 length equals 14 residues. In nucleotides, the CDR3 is TGTGCCAGCAGCCTTGGGACGGCTGTGTATGGCTACACCTTC. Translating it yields CASSLGTAVYGYTF.

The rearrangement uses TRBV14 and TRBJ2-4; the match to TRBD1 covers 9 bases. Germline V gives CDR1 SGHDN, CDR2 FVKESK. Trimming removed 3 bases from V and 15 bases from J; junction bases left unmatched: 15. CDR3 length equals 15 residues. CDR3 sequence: CASSQYTGTGKVGYF. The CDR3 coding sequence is TGTGCCAGCAGCCAGTACACCGGGACAGGGAAGGTGGGGTACTTC.

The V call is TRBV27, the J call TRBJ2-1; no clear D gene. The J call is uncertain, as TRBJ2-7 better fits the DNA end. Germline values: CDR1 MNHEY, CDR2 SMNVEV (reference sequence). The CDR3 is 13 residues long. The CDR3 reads CASSFGPYNEQYF. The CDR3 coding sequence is TGTGCCAGCAGTTTCGGTCCGTACAATGAGCAGTACTTC.

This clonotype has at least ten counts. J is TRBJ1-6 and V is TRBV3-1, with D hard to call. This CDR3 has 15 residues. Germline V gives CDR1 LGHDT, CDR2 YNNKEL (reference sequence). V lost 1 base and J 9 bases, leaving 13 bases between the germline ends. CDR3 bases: TGTGCCAGCAGCCAAGGGGGAGTTATGGGTTCACCCCTCCACTTT. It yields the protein CASSQGGVMGSPLHF.

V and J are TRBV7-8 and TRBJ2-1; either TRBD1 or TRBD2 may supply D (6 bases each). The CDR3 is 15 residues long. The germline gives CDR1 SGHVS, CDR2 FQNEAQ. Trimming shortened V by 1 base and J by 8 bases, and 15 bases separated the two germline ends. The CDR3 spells CASSLEGGPGYEQFF. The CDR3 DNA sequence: TGTGCCAGCAGCTTAGAAGGGGGGCCGGGTTATGAGCAGTTCTTC.

The CDR3 is CASSLWQAGINEKLFF. Here the CDR3 DNA reads TGTGCCAGCAGTTTGTGGCAGGCGGGAATTAATGAAAAACTGTTTTTT. The chain recombines TRBV12-3 or TRBV12-4 with TRBJ1-4; D is unresolved. Trimming pared 3 bases from V and 4 bases from J, leaving 15 bases between. The CDR3 is made up of 16 amino acids.

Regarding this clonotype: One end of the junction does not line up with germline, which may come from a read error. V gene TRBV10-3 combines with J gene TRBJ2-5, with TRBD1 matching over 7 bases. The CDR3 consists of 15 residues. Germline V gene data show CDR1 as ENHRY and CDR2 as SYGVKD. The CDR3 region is CAIKRGQERQETRYF. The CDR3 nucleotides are TGTGCCATCAAACGAGGACAGGAGAGACAAGAGACCCGGTACTTC.

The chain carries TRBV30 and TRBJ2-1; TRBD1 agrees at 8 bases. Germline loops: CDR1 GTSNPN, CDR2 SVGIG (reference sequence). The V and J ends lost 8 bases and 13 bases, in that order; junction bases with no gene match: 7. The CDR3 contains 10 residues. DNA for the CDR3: TGTGCCGTGGGGGCAGGGGGCCAGTTCTTC. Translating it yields CAVGAGGQFF.

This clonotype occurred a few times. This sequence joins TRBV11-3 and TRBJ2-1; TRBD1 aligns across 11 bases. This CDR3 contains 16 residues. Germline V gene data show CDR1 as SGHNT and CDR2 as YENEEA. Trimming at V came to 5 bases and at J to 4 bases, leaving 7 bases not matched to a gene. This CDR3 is CASSRSGTGGYNEQFF. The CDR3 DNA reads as TGTGCCAGCAGCCGAAGCGGGACAGGGGGTTACAATGAGCAGTTCTTC.

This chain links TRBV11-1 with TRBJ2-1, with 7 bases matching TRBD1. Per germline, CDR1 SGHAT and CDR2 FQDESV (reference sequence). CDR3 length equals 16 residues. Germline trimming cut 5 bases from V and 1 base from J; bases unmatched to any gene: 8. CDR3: CASSRRRQGSYNEQFF. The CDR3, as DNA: TGTGCCAGCAGCCGCAGGAGACAGGGTTCCTACAATGAGCAGTTCTTC.

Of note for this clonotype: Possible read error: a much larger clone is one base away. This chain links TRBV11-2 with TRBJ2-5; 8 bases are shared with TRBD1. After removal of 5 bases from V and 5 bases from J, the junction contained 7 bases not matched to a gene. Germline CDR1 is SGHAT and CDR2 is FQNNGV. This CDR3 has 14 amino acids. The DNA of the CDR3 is TGTGCCAGCAGCGTATCAGGGGGCCGGGAGACCCAGTACTTC. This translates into CASSVSGGRETQYF.

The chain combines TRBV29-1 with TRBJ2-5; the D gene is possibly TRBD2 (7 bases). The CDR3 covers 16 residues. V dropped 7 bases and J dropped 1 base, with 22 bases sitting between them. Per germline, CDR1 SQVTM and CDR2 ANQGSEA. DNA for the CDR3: TGCAGCGGCAGATCAAGGGGGGGCGACACCCAAGAGACCCAGTACTTC. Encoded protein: CSGRSRGGDTQETQYF.

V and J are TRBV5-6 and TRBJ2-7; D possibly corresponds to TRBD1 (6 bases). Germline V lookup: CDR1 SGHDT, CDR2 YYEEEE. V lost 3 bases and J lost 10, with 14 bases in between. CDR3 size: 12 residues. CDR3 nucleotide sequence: TGTGCCAGCAGCTCCTCCCTGGGGGCCCAGTACTTC. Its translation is CASSSSLGAQYF.

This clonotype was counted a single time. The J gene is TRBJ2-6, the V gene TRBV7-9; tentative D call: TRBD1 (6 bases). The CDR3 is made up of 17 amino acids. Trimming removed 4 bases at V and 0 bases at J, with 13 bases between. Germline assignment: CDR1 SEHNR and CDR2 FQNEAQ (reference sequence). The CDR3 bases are TGTGCCAGCAGCTCCCCGACAGGAAGCTCTGGGGCCAACGTCCTGACTTTC. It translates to CASSSPTGSSGANVLTF. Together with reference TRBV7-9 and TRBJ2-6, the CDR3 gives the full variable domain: DTGVSQNPRHKITKRGQNVTFRCDPISEHNRLYWYRQTLGQGPEFLTYFQNEAQLEKSRLLSDRFSAERPKGSFSTLEIQRTEQGDSAMYLCASSSPTGSSGANVLTFGAGSRLTVL.

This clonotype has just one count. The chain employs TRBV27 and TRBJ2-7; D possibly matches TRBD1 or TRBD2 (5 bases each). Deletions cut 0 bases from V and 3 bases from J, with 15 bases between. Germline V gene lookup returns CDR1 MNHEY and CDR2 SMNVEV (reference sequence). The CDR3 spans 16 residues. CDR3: CASSLSSPGTLYEQYF. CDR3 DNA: TGTGCCAGCAGTTTATCGTCCCCAGGGACCCTCTACGAGCAGTACTTC.

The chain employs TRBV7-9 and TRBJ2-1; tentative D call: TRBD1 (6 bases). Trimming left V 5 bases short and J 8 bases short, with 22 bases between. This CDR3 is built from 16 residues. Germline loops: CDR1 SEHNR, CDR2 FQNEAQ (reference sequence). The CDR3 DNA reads TGTGCCAGCAGCCCCAGGGGTGGGAGCGGTTCGGATGAGCAGTTCTTC. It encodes CASSPRGGSGSDEQFF.

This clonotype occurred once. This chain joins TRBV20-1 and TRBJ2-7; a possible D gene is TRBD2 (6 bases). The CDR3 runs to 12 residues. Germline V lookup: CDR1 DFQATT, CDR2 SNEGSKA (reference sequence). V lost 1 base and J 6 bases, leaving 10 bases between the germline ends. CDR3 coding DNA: TGCAGTGCTAGAGTGGGGGGATTCGAGCAGTACTTC. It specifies CSARVGGFEQYF.

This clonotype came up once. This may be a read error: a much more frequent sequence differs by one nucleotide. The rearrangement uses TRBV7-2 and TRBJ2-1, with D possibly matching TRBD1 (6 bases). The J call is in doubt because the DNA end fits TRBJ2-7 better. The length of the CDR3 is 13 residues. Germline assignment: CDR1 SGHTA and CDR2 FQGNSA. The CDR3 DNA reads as TGTACCAGCAGCTTAGTACAGGGCTACGAGCAGTACTTC. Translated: CTSSLVQGYEQYF.

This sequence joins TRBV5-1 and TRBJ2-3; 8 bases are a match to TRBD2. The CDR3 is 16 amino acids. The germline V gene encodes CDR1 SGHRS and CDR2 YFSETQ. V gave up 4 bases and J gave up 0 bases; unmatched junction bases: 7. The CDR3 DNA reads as TGCGCCAGCAGCCAACCTAGCGGGCCGAGCACAGATACGCAGTATTTT. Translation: CASSQPSGPSTDTQYF.

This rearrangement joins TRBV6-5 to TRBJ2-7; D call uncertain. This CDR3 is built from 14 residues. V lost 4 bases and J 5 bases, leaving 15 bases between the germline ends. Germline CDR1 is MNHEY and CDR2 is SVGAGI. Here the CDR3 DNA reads TGTGCCAGCAGTTCCAGAAGAGTCCTAGACGAGCAGTACTTC. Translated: CASSSRRVLDEQYF.

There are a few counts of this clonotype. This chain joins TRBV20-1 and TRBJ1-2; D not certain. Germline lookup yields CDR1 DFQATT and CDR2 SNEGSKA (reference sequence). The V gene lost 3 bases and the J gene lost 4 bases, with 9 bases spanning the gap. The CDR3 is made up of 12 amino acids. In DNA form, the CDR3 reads TGCAGTGCTAGGGTCGTGTCCTATGGCTACACCTTC. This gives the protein CSARVVSYGYTF.

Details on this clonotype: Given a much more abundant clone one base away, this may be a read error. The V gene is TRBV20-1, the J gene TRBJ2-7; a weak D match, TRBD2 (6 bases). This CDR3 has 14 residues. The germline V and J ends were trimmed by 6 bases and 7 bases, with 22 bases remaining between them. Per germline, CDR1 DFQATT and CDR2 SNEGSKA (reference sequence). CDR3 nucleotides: TGCAGTGCGGTCGGGGGACTCGACTACAATGAGCAGTACTTC. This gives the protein CSAVGGLDYNEQYF.

DNA for the CDR3: TGTGCCAGCAGCTTGGACGGCAACCAGGATACGCAGTATTTT. Translation: CASSLDGNQDTQYF. The chain uses TRBV7-9 and TRBJ2-3; no clear D. V shed 3 bases and J shed 6 bases, with 13 bases lying between them. The germline gives CDR1 SEHNR, CDR2 FQNEAQ (reference sequence). This CDR3 has 14 residues. The full variable domain, its missing parts supplied by reference TRBV7-9 and TRBJ2-3, is DTGVSQNPRHKITKRGQNVTFRCDPISEHNRLYWYRQTLGQGPEFLTYFQNEAQLEKSRLLSDRFSAERPKGSFSTLEIQRTEQGDSAMYLCASSLDGNQDTQYFGPGTRLTVL.

The DNA for the CDR3 is TGTGCCAGCAGCGCTGGACTGGCGGGAGAAGATACGCAGTATTTT. Translating it yields CASSAGLAGEDTQYF. The rearrangement joins TRBV9 to TRBJ2-3, with 7 positions matching TRBD2. The V segment lost 3 bases and the J segment 5 bases; nucleotides outside the gene matches: 9. Looked up from germline, CDR1 is SGDLS and CDR2 is YYNGEE. The CDR3 runs 15 residues.

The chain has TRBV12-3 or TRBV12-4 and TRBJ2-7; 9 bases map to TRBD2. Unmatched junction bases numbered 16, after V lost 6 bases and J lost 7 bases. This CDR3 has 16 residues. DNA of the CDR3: TGTGCCAGCAGCTCTATGACTAGCGGACCGTTAAAAGAGCAGTACTTC. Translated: CASSSMTSGPLKEQYF.

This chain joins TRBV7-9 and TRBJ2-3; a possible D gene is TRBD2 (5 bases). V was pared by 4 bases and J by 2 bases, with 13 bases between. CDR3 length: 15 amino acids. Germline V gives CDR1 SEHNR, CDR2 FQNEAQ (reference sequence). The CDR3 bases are TGTGCCAGCAGCTCCCGGGAAATCTTCACAGATACGCAGTATTTT. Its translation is CASSSREIFTDTQYF.

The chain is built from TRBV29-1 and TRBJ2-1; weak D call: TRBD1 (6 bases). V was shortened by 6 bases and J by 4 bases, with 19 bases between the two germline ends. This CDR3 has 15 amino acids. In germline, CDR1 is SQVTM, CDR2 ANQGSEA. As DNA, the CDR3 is TGCAGCGTCCCGCATTTGACAGGAGTTTACAATGAGCAGTTCTTC. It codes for CSVPHLTGVYNEQFF.